This entry lists 16 T cell receptor beta chains sequenced from one sample in a study of blood T cell repertoires in COVID-19. Using immunoSEQ multiplex PCR, the repertoire was profiled, and TCRdb retains in-frame clones only, with some absent. Of about 380,000 clones listed, about 89% are singletons. Material for sequencing was PBMCs or T cells enriched from blood (not recorded which). Receptors were obtained from a man between 25 and 39 years old who had recovered from COVID-19.

The chain is built from TRBV21-1 and TRBJ2-3; the D call in the table, TRBD2, was not verified against the DNA. TRBV21-1 is a pseudogene locus. The CDR3 sequence is 15 residues long. The CDR3, as DNA: TGTGCCAGCAGCGACGGGGGGGCGGGCACAGATACGCAGTATTTT. Residues: CASSDGGAGTDTQYF.

V is TRBV11-3 and J is TRBJ1-1, with TRBD1 matching 7 bases. This CDR3 spans 13 amino acids. After removal of 5 bases from V and 7 bases from J, the junction contained 7 bases not matched to a gene. Germline V gives CDR1 SGHNT, CDR2 YENEEA. The CDR3 loop is CASSQGGGLEAFF. DNA for the CDR3: TGTGCCAGCAGCCAGGGGGGCGGACTTGAAGCTTTCTTT.

The V gene is TRBV2, the J gene TRBJ2-3; D ambiguous. Germline CDR1 and CDR2: SNHLY and FYNNEI. This CDR3 is 11 amino acids long. The V and J ends lost 7 bases and 0 bases respectively, with 2 bases between them. The CDR3 DNA is TGTGCCAGCATAAGCACAGATACGCAGTATTTT. Its translation is CASISTDTQYF.

This clone was recorded once. The genes are TRBV5-4 and TRBJ2-2; 9 bases match TRBD1. Trimming took 4 bases from V and 7 from J; bases not matched to a gene: 8. The CDR3 contains 15 residues. Germline CDR1 is SGHNT and CDR2 is YYREEE (reference sequence). CDR3 sequence: CASSRTGTGFGELFF. CDR3 in DNA: TGTGCCAGCAGCCGTACCGGGACAGGGTTCGGGGAGCTGTTTTTT.

V gene TRBV4-1 combines with J gene TRBJ2-1; 10 bases are a match to TRBD2. Germline V gives CDR1 MGHRA, CDR2 YSYEKL. This CDR3 contains 16 residues. The J segment lost 3 bases and the V segment lost 0 bases, leaving 2 bases of the junction unmatched. The CDR3: CASSQEAGGSYNEQFF. CDR3 coding DNA: TGCGCCAGCAGCCAAGAAGCGGGGGGGAGCTACAATGAGCAGTTCTTC.

This clone was counted between two and nine times. The chain links TRBV19 to TRBJ1-4; possibly TRBD1 for D (5 bases). The CDR3 is 14 amino acids. Between the trimmed V and J ends, which lost 3 bases and 8 bases, there was a span of 13 bases. Germline CDR1 LNHDA, CDR2 SQIVND (reference sequence). CDR3 nucleotides: TGTGCCAGTAGTATTGAGGGGAGGAGAGAAAAACTGTTTTTT. As protein: CASSIEGRREKLFF.

This chain links TRBV25-1 with TRBJ2-2; tentative D call: TRBD2 (6 bases). This CDR3 spans 16 amino acids. Germline CDR1 reads MGHDK; CDR2 reads SYGVNS. V was shortened by 3 bases and J by 1 base, with 12 bases between the two germline ends. CDR3 region: CASSERGTLNTGELFF. CDR3 DNA: TGTGCCAGCAGTGAGCGGGGCACCTTGAACACCGGGGAGCTGTTTTTT. The full variable domain, with the rest looked up from reference TRBV25-1 and TRBJ2-2, is EADIYQTPRYLVIGTGKKITLECSQTMGHDKMYWYQQDPGMELHLIHYSYGVNSTEKGDLSSESTVSRIRTEHFPLTLESARPSHTSQYLCASSERGTLNTGELFFGEGSRLTVL.

As DNA, the CDR3 is TGTGCCAGCAGTTTGAACAGAGCCCATTCACCCCTCCACTTT. Amino acid sequence: CASSLNRAHSPLHF. The chain uses TRBV27 and TRBJ1-6; D is ambiguous. V dropped 3 bases and J dropped 8 bases, with 11 bases sitting between them. The germline V gene encodes CDR1 MNHEY and CDR2 SMNVEV (reference sequence). This CDR3 region has 14 residues.

The chain combines TRBV6-5 with TRBJ2-3, with 8 bases identical to TRBD2. This CDR3 is 16 amino acids long. The germline gives CDR1 MNHEY, CDR2 SVGAGI. Trimming removed 4 bases from V and 2 bases from J; junction bases left unmatched: 8. The CDR3 loop reads CASSLYSGATTDTQYF. The CDR3 bases are TGTGCCAGCAGTTTGTATAGCGGGGCCACCACAGATACGCAGTATTTT.

The chain recombines TRBV30 with TRBJ2-7, with TRBD2 matching 10 bases. The J segment lost 5 bases and the V segment lost 3 bases, leaving 7 bases of the junction unmatched. The germline V gene encodes CDR1 GTSNPN and CDR2 SVGIG (reference sequence). The CDR3 runs to 14 residues. The CDR3 DNA reads TGTGCCTGGAGCATAGCGGGGGGTTGGGACGAGCAGTACTTC. Protein product: CAWSIAGGWDEQYF. Filled out from reference TRBV30 and TRBJ2-7, the complete variable domain reads SQTIHQWPATLVQPVGSPLSLECTVEGTSNPNLYWYRQAAGRGLQLLFYSVGIGQISSEVPQNLSASRPQDRQFILSSKKLLLSDSGFYLCAWSIAGGWDEQYFGPGTRLTVT.

Comment on this clone: One junction end does not reproduce the germline sequence, and a read error may be involved. The chain combines TRBV5-4 with TRBJ1-1, with TRBD1 as a possible D gene (6 bases). The CDR3 spans 12 residues. Germline V gene sequence: CDR1 SGHNT, CDR2 YYREEE (reference sequence). In nucleotides, the CDR3 is TGTGCCAGCAGCCGGGGGGCCGAGATATGGACCTTT. Its translation: CASSRGAEIWTF.

A word on this clone: A read error may produce the germline difference seen at one junction end. The J gene is TRBJ2-4, the V gene TRBV29-1, with 8 nucleotides matching TRBD1. The CDR3 sequence is 12 residues long. Germline CDR1 reads SQVTM; CDR2 reads ANQGSEA. The chain's CDR3 is CSVDKGQAPRVF. CDR3 DNA sequence: TGCAGCGTTGATAAGGGACAGGCGCCGCGGGTCTTC.

This clone was counted a single time. The chain recombines TRBV18 with TRBJ1-2; 7 bases align to TRBD1. CDR3 length equals 14 residues. The J segment lost 6 bases and the V segment lost 3 bases, leaving 7 bases of the junction unmatched. CDR1 is KGHSH and CDR2 is LQKENI in the germline V gene. CDR3 coding DNA: TGTGCCAGCTCACCGAAGACAGGGAGAAATGGCTACACCTTC. Its translation: CASSPKTGRNGYTF. Full variable domain (missing parts from reference TRBV18 and TRBJ1-2): NAGVMQNPRHLVRRRGQEARLRCSPMKGHSHVYWYRQLPEEGLKFMVYLQKENIIDESGMPKERFSAEFPKEGPSILRIQQVVRGDSAAYFCASSPKTGRNGYTFGSGTRLTVV.

V is TRBV6-4 and J is TRBJ2-1; TRBD1 matches 7 bases. Per the germline V gene, CDR1 is MRHNA and CDR2 is SNTAGT. The CDR3 sequence is 13 residues long. The junction had 7 bases not matched to a gene; V was cut back by 7 bases and J by 7 bases. CDR3 nucleotides: TGTGCCAGCACCCGACAGGGCCCTAATGAGCAGTTCTTC. Translating it yields CASTRQGPNEQFF.

This clone was detected only a few times. The CDR3 is CASSLTGDYTIYF. The CDR3 DNA follows: TGTGCCAGCAGTTTAACGGGGGACTACACCATATATTTT. The V and J genes are TRBV12-3 or TRBV12-4 and TRBJ1-3; D might be TRBD1 (5 bases). This CDR3 is built from 13 residues. The V end was cut by 2 bases, the J end by 8 bases, with 10 bases between.

CDR3: CSVGGSIGGYTF. CDR3 nucleotides: TGCAGCGTTGGGGGCTCAATAGGAGGCTACACCTTC. The chain couples TRBV29-1 to TRBJ1-2; perhaps TRBD1 as D (5 bases). Germline V lookup: CDR1 SQVTM, CDR2 ANQGSEA. The CDR3 contains 12 residues. V shed 4 bases and J shed 8 bases, with 14 bases lying between them. Full variable domain (missing parts from reference TRBV29-1 and TRBJ1-2): SAVISQKPSRDICQRGTSLTIQCQVDSQVTMMFWYRQQPGQSLTLIATANQGSEATYESGFVIDKFPISRPNLTFSTLTVSNMSPEDSSIYLCSVGGSIGGYTFGSGTRLTVV.